Shown below are 17 T cell receptor beta chains from a single sample sequenced in a study of patients and donors after allogeneic stem cell transplantation. TCRdb re-called the RT-PCR reads through MiXCR, storing one row per CDR3 protein. In the table there are around 1,600 distinct CDR3 sequences, about 22% of which are singletons. Sequencing was performed on blood, either unsorted or a sorted T cell fraction (not recorded which). The receptors derive from a human donor who was either an allogeneic HSCT recipient or a stem cell or donor lymphocyte infusion donor (not recorded which). It is not recorded whose cells these are; they may come from a transplant donor.

This clonotype was detected a few times. The CDR3 sequence: CAISGAGQPRLGYGYTF. The DNA of the CDR3 is TGTGCCATCAGTGGCGCGGGACAGCCCCGGCTTGGGTATGGCTACACCTTC. V gene TRBV10-3 combines with J gene TRBJ1-2, with TRBD1 matching over 7 bases. The CDR3 has 17 amino acids. CDR1 and CDR2 from the germline V gene are ENHRY and SYGVKD. V shed 4 bases and J 5 bases; nucleotides not matched to a gene: 16.

The CDR3 DNA reads TGTGCCAGCATCCTCGTCAGGGGAGGTGAGCAGTTCTTC. This gives the protein CASILVRGGEQFF. The chain carries TRBV13 and TRBJ2-1, with D perhaps being TRBD1 or TRBD2 (6 bases each). CDR1 and CDR2 (germline): PRHDT, FYEKMQ (reference sequence). The V gene lost 7 bases and the J gene lost 9 bases, with 16 bases spanning the gap. The CDR3 contains 13 residues.

The J gene is TRBJ1-5, the V gene TRBV15; 9 bases are a match to TRBD1. Germline loops: CDR1 LNHNV, CDR2 YYDKDF (reference sequence). The CDR3 totals 14 residues. The J segment lost 8 bases and the V segment lost 7 bases, leaving 9 bases of the junction unmatched. The CDR3 is CATNTGQGSKPQHF. The CDR3 bases are TGTGCCACCAACACGGGACAGGGTTCGAAGCCCCAGCATTTT.

Within the sample, this clonotype is medium-sized. The chain combines TRBV7-2 with TRBJ2-5, with 7 bases fitting TRBD2. The ends lost 5 bases at V and 4 bases at J; junction bases unmatched: 13. Germline CDR1 and CDR2: SGHTA and FQGNSA. This CDR3 contains 16 residues. The CDR3 loop is CASSLTLGAGAETQYF. In DNA form, the CDR3 reads TGTGCCAGCAGCCTAACCCTCGGGGCGGGAGCAGAGACCCAGTACTTC.

The V and J genes are TRBV20-1 and TRBJ1-4; D gene uncertain. CDR1 and CDR2 from the germline V gene are DFQATT and SNEGSKA (reference sequence). The CDR3 has 13 amino acids. With 6 bases removed from V and 6 bases from J, the gap between germline ends came to 14 bases. DNA of the CDR3: TGCAGTGCCTATCTGGGTCTCCATGAAAAACTGTTTTTT. Translating gives CSAYLGLHEKLFF.

This clonotype occurred a few times. This chain links TRBV10-3 with TRBJ2-5; weak D call: TRBD1 (5 bases). Germline CDR1 reads ENHRY; CDR2 reads SYGVKD. Between the trimmed V and J ends, which lost 7 bases and 5 bases, there was a span of 14 bases. The CDR3 contains 13 residues. DNA of the CDR3: TGTGCCATCACTAAAGACAGTGGGGAGACCCAGTACTTC. Its protein product is CAITKDSGETQYF.

The chain has TRBV20-1 and TRBJ1-1, with TRBD1 matching over 8 bases. V was pared by 5 bases and J by 4 bases, with 3 bases of the junction left unmatched. The CDR3 runs to 12 residues. CDR1 DFQATT and CDR2 SNEGSKA come from the germline V gene (reference sequence). DNA of the CDR3: TGCAGTGCTGCAACAGGGGGCACTGAAGCTTTCTTT. It yields the protein CSAATGGTEAFF.

The chain carries TRBV12-3 or TRBV12-4 and TRBJ2-2; tentative D call: TRBD2 (6 bases). CDR3 length: 15 residues. Trimming left V 1 base short and J 5 bases short, with 11 bases between. CDR3 sequence (DNA): TGTGCCAGCAGTTTAGGCGGGATAGTGACCGGGGAGCTGTTTTTT. Protein: CASSLGGIVTGELFF.

V is TRBV7-2 and J is TRBJ1-2; maybe TRBD1 (5 bases). Germline V CDR1 and CDR2: SGHTA, FQGNSA. Trimming pared 5 bases from V and 5 bases from J, leaving 12 bases between. The CDR3 totals 13 residues. The CDR3 region is CASSLDSVYGYTF. DNA of the CDR3: TGTGCCAGCAGCCTAGACAGTGTTTATGGCTACACCTTC.

There are a few counts of this clonotype. The chain recombines TRBV12-3 or TRBV12-4 with TRBJ1-5; D is unresolved. This CDR3 is 12 amino acids long. V lost 6 bases to trimming and J lost 6 bases, with 9 bases between them. For the CDR3, the DNA is TGTGCCAGCAGCTACGGGAGTCAGCCCCAGCATTTT. The encoded protein is CASSYGSQPQHF.

The V gene is TRBV7-8, the J gene TRBJ2-7; the D gene could be TRBD1 or TRBD2 (6 bases each). Trimming removed 5 bases at V and 4 bases at J, with 18 bases between. CDR3 length: 15 residues. Per the germline V gene, CDR1 is SGHVS and CDR2 is FQNEAQ. The CDR3 DNA reads TGTGCCAGCAGCCCCCCTGGGGGGCAGGAATACGAGCAGTACTTC. It codes for CASSPPGGQEYEQYF.

This clonotype was counted only a few times. The chain uses TRBV14 and TRBJ2-4; TRBD1 matches at 10 bases. The CDR3 runs 17 residues. Germline V gene lookup returns CDR1 SGHDN and CDR2 FVKESK. The ends lost 4 bases at V and 1 base at J; junction bases unmatched: 7. The DNA of the CDR3 is TGTGCCAGCAGCCCCGAGACAGGGGGCCGGGCCAAAAACATTCAGTACTTC. It codes for CASSPETGGRAKNIQYF.

The CDR3 DNA reads TGCAGCTTTAGACAGGAGGGGAGGACTGAAGCTTTCTTT. Its protein is CSFRQEGRTEAFF. The rearrangement links TRBV29-1 to TRBJ1-1; D might be TRBD1 (6 bases). The CDR3 contains 13 residues. Germline CDR1 is SQVTM and CDR2 is ANQGSEA. Trimming removed 8 bases from V and 5 bases from J, with 18 bases in between.

The chain uses TRBV29-1 and TRBJ2-3; 9 nucleotides agree with TRBD1. Trimming at V came to 7 bases and at J to 5 bases, leaving 4 bases not matched to a gene. The CDR3 contains 12 residues. The V gene's germline CDR1 is SQVTM and CDR2 ANQGSEA. CDR3 sequence reads: CSGGQGRDTQYF. Written as DNA, the CDR3 is TGCAGCGGGGGACAGGGACGAGATACGCAGTATTTT.

This clonotype is large (0.1 to 1%). The chain uses TRBV7-9 and TRBJ1-2; D not resolved. CDR1 and CDR2 from the germline V gene are SEHNR and FQNEAQ (reference sequence). V lost 1 base to trimming and J lost 5 bases, with 11 bases between them. This CDR3 has 14 amino acids. The CDR3 nucleotides read TGTGCCAGCAGCTTAGGAATGGAGCCATATGGCTACACCTTC. This gives the protein CASSLGMEPYGYTF.

This clonotype showed up just a few times. The V call is TRBV5-1, the J call TRBJ2-3, with D perhaps being TRBD1 or TRBD2 (5 bases each). Germline V gene sequence: CDR1 SGHRS, CDR2 YFSETQ. Trimming cost V 5 bases and J 3 bases, with 10 bases left between them. The CDR3 runs 13 residues. The CDR3 DNA reads as TGCGCCAGCAGGTGGGACGAAACAGATACGCAGTATTTT. Translated, it gives CASRWDETDTQYF.

This chain links TRBV7-6 with TRBJ2-2; TRBD1 matches 11 bases. CDR3 length equals 17 residues. The ends lost 1 base at V and 6 bases at J; junction bases unmatched: 7. Per the germline V gene, CDR1 is SGHVS and CDR2 is FNYEAQ. This CDR3 reads CASSLEGRTGGSGELFF. In DNA, the CDR3 is TGTGCCAGCAGCTTAGAAGGCAGGACAGGGGGCTCCGGGGAGCTGTTTTTT.